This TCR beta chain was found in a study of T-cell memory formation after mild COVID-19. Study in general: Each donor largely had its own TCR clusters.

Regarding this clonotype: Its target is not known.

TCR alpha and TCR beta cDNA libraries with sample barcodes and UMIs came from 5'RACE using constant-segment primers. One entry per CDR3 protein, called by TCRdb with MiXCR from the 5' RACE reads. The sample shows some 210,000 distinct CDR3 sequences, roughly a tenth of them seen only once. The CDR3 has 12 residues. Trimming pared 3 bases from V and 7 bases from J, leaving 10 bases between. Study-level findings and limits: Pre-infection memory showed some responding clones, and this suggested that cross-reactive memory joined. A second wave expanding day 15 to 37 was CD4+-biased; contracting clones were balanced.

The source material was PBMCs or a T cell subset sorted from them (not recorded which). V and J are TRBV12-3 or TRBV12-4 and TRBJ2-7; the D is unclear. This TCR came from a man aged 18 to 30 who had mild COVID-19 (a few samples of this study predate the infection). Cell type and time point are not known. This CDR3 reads CASSFFRSEQYF. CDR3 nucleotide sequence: TGTGCCAGCAGTTTCTTTAGGTCGGAGCAGTACTTC.